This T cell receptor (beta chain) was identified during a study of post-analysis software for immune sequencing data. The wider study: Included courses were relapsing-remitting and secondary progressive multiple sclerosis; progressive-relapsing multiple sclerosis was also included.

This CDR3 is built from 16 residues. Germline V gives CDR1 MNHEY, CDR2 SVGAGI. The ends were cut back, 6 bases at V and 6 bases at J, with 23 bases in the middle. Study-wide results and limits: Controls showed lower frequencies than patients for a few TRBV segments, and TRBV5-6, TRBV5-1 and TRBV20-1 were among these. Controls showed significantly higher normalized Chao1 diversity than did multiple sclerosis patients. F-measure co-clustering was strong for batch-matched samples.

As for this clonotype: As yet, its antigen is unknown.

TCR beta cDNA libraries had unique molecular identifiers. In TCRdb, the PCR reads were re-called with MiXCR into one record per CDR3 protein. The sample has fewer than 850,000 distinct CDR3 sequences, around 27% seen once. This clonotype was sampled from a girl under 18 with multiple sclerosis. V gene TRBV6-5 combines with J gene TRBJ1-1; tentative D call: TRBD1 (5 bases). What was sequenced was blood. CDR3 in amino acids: CASRPGTPRSSSEAFF. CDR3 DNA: TGTGCCAGCAGACCCGGGACCCCACGATCTTCGTCTGAAGCTTTCTTT.